The clone carrying this TCR beta chain has more than one count but fewer than ten. Germline loops: CDR1 SGHRS, CDR2 YFSETQ. With 0 bases removed from V and 5 bases from J, the gap between germline ends came to 8 bases. CDR3 size: 13 residues. These data belong to a study of control samples from healthy donors and cancer patients. This table comes from immunoSEQ multiplex PCR, and its TCRdb copy is limited to in-frame clones, with some not included. Of about 150,000 clones in the sample, over 85% were seen once. The clonotype originates from a man younger than 30 in good health. The sequenced material came from blood. This chain uses TRBV5-1 with TRBJ1-2; tentatively, D is TRBD1 (5 bases). CDR3 bases: TGCGCCAGCAGCTTGGGACAGACATATGGCTACACCTTC. Translation: CASSLGQTYGYTF.